The 7 T cell receptor beta chains in this list originate from one sample, sequenced in a study of tumor-infiltrating lymphocytes in oesophageal squamous cell carcinoma. TCRdb reprocessed the PCR reads via MiXCR and lists one record per CDR3 protein. The sample includes approximately 15,000 distinct CDR3 sequences, 53% of them seen just once. Sequencing was done on a sample of esophageal tumor tissue. The receptors here all came from a male donor with esophageal squamous cell carcinoma.

V usage is TRBV10-1 and J usage is TRBJ2-3; D is unresolved. The DNA end is a closer match to TRBJ2-1, so the J assignment may be wrong. The CDR3 runs 12 residues. From germline, CDR1 is WNHNN and CDR2 SYGVQD (reference sequence). The CDR3 bases are TGCGCCAGCAGTGAGTTATCTAATGAGCAGTTCTTC. Translating it yields CASSELSNEQFF.

This clonotype was seen only a few times. The chain uses TRBV13 and TRBJ2-4; D perhaps matches TRBD1 (6 bases). This CDR3 has 11 residues. The germline CDR1 and CDR2 sequences are PRHDT and FYEKMQ (reference sequence). V gave up 0 bases and J gave up 15 bases, with 9 bases separating them. This CDR3 is CASSLGQGPYF. Here the CDR3 DNA reads TGTGCCAGCAGCTTAGGACAGGGTCCGTACTTC.

The rearrangement links TRBV6-5 to TRBJ2-3; D remains unclear. The germline V gene encodes CDR1 MNHEY and CDR2 SVGAGI. Trimming left V 5 bases short and J 6 bases short, with 18 bases between. The CDR3 covers 15 residues. The CDR3 is CASSEEPYQADTQYF. The CDR3 DNA is TGTGCCAGCAGTGAGGAGCCTTACCAAGCCGATACGCAGTATTTT.

As regards this clonotype: It is likely a read error, because the conserved phenylalanine at the end of the CDR3 is missing. It is unclear where the CDR3 begins or ends on the DNA, so no DNA is shown, and the CDR3 is as TCRdb lists it. The chain couples TRBV7-6 to TRBJ2-3. Both ends counted, the CDR3 spans 16 residues. Germline CDR1 reads SGHVS; CDR2 reads FNYEAQ. CDR3 region: CASSLVVRSTSSTLGT.

The chain is built from TRBV12-3 or TRBV12-4 and TRBJ2-3; possibly TRBD2 for D (5 bases). Trimming took 3 bases from V and 14 from J, leaving 18 bases between them. CDR3 length: 13 amino acids. The CDR3 DNA is TGTGCCAGCAGTTTCGTAGACACCGGGGAGCTGTATTTT. The encoded protein is CASSFVDTGELYF.

This clonotype was picked up one time. This rearrangement joins TRBV7-9 to TRBJ1-2; 9 bases align to TRBD1. Losses at the gene ends were 9 bases for V and 2 bases for J; bases not matched to a gene: 1. CDR1 and CDR2 (germline): SEHNR, FQNEAQ (reference sequence). The CDR3 contains 12 residues. This CDR3 is CASGQGNYGYTF. The DNA of the CDR3 is TGTGCCAGTGGACAGGGGAACTATGGCTACACCTTC.

This clonotype was detected many times. The chain employs TRBV24-1 and TRBJ2-1; D gene uncertain. V shed 3 bases and J shed 10 bases, with 12 bases lying between them. Germline-derived CDR1 and CDR2 are KGHDR and SFDVKD. The CDR3 is made up of 13 amino acids. The CDR3 bases are TGTGCCACCAGTGATCCCAACAGTTACGAGCAGTTCTTC. This translates into CATSDPNSYEQFF.